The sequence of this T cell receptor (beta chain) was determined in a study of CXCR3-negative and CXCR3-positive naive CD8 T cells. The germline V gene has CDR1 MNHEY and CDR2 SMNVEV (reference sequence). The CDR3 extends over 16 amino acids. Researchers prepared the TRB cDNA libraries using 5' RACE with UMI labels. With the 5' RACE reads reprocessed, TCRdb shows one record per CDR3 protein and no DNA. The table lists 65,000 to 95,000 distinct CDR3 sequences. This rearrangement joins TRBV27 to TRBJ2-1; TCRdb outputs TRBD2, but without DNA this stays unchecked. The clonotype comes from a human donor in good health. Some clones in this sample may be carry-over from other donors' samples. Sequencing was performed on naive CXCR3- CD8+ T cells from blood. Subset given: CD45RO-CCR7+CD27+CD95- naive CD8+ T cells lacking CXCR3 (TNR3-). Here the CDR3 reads CASSPLSSGGNNEQFF.